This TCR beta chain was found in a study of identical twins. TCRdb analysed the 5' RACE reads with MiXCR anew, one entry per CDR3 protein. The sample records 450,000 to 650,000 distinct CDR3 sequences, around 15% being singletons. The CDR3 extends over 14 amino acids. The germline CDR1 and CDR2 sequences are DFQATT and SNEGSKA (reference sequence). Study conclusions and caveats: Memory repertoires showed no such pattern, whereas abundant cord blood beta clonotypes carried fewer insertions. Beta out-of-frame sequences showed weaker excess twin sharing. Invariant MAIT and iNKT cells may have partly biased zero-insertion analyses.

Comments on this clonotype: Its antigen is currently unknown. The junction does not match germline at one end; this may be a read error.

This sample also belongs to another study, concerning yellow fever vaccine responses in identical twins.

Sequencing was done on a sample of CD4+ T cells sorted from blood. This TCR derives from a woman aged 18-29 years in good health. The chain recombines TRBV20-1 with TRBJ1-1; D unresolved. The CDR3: CSARGEDPFTEAFF. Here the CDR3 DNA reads TGCAGTGCCAGAGGTGAGGATCCTTTCACTGAAGCTTTCTTT.